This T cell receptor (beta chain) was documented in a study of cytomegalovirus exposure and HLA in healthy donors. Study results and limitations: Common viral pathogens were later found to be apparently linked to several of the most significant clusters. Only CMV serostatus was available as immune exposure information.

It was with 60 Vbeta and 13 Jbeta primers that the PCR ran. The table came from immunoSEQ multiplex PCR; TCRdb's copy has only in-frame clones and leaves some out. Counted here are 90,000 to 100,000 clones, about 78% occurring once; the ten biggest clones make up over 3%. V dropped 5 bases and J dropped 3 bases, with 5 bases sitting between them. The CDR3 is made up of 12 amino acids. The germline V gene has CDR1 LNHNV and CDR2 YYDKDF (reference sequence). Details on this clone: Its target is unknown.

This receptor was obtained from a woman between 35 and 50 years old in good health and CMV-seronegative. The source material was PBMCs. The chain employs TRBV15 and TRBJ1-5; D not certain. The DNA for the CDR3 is TGTGCCACCAGCCGACTCAATCAGCCCCAGCATTTT. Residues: CATSRLNQPQHF.